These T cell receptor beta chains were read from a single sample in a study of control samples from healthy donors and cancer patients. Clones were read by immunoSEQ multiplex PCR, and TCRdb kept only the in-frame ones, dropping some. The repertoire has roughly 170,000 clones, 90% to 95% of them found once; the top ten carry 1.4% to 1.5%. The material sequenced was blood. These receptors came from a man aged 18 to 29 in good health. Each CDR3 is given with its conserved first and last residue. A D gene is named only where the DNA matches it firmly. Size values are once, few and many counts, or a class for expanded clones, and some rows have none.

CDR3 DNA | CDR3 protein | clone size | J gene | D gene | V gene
TGTGCCACCAGTGATTACCTGAGGGGCACCGGGGAGCTGTTTTTT | CATSDYLRGTGELFF | NA | TRBJ2-2 | NA | TRBV24-1
TGCGCCAGCACCTCCGATGTGGACGAGCAGTACTTC | CASTSDVDEQYF | NA | TRBJ2-7 | NA | TRBV5-1
TGTGCCAGTAGCAAGATGTATGTTGAGACAGACTATGGCTACACCTTC | CASSKMYVETDYGYTF | NA | TRBJ1-2 | NA | TRBV19
TGTGCCAGCAGCCAAGAGAACAGCTACGAGCAGTACTTC | CASSQENSYEQYF | NA | TRBJ2-7 | NA | TRBV14
TGTGCCAGCAGTGAAGGCAGAGTGAATAATTCACCCCTCCACTTT | CASSEGRVNNSPLHF | NA | TRBJ1-6 | NA | TRBV2
TGTGCCAGCAGCCAAGAGCCTGTAGGGATATATTTT | CASSQEPVGIYF | NA | TRBJ1-3 | NA | TRBV3-1/TRBV3-2
TGTGCCAGCAGCTTGGGGACAGGGAACCTTGGCTACACCTTC | CASSLGTGNLGYTF | NA | TRBJ1-2 | TRBD1 | TRBV5-6
TGTGCCAGCAGCGCTGGCAGGGGAAATTCACCCCTCCACTTT | CASSAGRGNSPLHF | NA | TRBJ1-6 | NA | TRBV7-8
TGTGCCAGCACCAAAGGAGGCGCAGGGATCACCGGGGAGCTGTTTTTT | CASTKGGAGITGELFF | NA | TRBJ2-2 | NA | TRBV25-1
TGTGCCAGCAGTTTATGGCGGACTTTGACCACTGAAGCTTTCTTT | CASSLWRTLTTEAFF | NA | TRBJ1-1 | NA | TRBV28
TGTGCCAGCAGCCAAGAGTCGGCAGGGACTAGGTACGGCTACGAGCAGTACTTC | CASSQESAGTRYGYEQYF | NA | TRBJ2-7 | TRBD2 | TRBV3-1/TRBV3-2
TGTGCCAGTAGTATGACAGCCTCTGGCTACACCTTC | CASSMTASGYTF | once | TRBJ1-2 | NA | TRBV19
TGTGCCAGCAGTCCGGGACAGACCGAGCAGTACTTC | CASSPGQTEQYF | NA | TRBJ2-7 | TRBD1 | TRBV6-5
TGCGCCAGCAGTGTACTAGTAAACACCGGGGAGCTGTTTTTT | CASSVLVNTGELFF | once | TRBJ2-2 | NA | TRBV5-1
TGTGCCAGCTCACCACCGGGCAATTGGTATGGCTACACCTTC | CASSPPGNWYGYTF | NA | TRBJ1-2 | NA | TRBV18
TGTGCCAGCAGCTTAGCGGGGGTAAACTACGAGCAGTACTTC | CASSLAGVNYEQYF | few | TRBJ2-7 | NA | TRBV7-2
TGTGCCCCCCCCGGGCGGGGGGCCACCCAAGAGACCCAGTACTTC | CAPPGRGATQETQYF | NA | TRBJ2-5 | TRBD2 | TRBV5-6
TGTGCCACCAGTGGGCGGGGGGGGCCAGATACGCAGTATTTT | CATSGRGGPDTQYF | NA | TRBJ2-3 | TRBD2 | TRBV24-1
TGTGCCAGCACAACTAGCGGGGTCTACAATGAGCAGTTCTTC | CASTTSGVYNEQFF | NA | TRBJ2-1 | TRBD2 | TRBV5-6
TGTGCCAGCAGCTTAACCGGGGGGGTAGCCGGAAACACCATATATTTT | CASSLTGGVAGNTIYF | NA | TRBJ1-3 | NA | TRBV7-3
TGTGCCAGTAGTATGGGGCCGGGTTACGAGCAGTACTTC | CASSMGPGYEQYF | NA | TRBJ2-7 | NA | TRBV19
TGTGCCAGCAGTTCCTCGAGGGGAACAGATACGCAGTATTTT | CASSSSRGTDTQYF | NA | TRBJ2-3 | NA | TRBV28
TGTGCCACCAGCAGAGATCGCGTGGGGAGCTCCTACGAGCAGTACTTC | CATSRDRVGSSYEQYF | NA | TRBJ2-7 | NA | TRBV15
TGTGCCAGCTCACCAGGACCAGGGGATCAGCCCCAGCATTTT | CASSPGPGDQPQHF | NA | TRBJ1-5 | NA | TRBV18
TGTGCCAGCAGCTTGACAGGGAACACTGAAGCTTTCTTT | CASSLTGNTEAFF | few | TRBJ1-1 | NA | TRBV5-4
TGTGCCAGCAGCTTACAGGGGGCGGATACGCAGTATTTT | CASSLQGADTQYF | NA | TRBJ2-3 | TRBD1 | TRBV7-2
TGTGCCAGCAGCCAATTTCCCATACACCAGAGCTCCTACAATGAGCAGTTCTTC | CASSQFPIHQSSYNEQFF | NA | TRBJ2-1 | NA | TRBV3-1/TRBV3-2
TGTGCCACCGGGACAGGGGGCAATGAGCAGTTCTTC | CATGTGGNEQFF | NA | TRBJ2-1 | TRBD1 | TRBV6-4
TGTGCCAGCAGTACAGGGGGAAATAATTCACCCCTCCACTTT | CASSTGGNNSPLHF | NA | TRBJ1-6 | TRBD1 | TRBV2
TGTGCCAGCAGCGCTTACAGGGGTTTGATTCATGAGCAGTTCTTC | CASSAYRGLIHEQFF | NA | TRBJ2-1 | TRBD1 | TRBV25-1
TGTGCCAGCAGTTTATCGGGGACACCCTACGGAGCTGAAGCTTTCTTT | CASSLSGTPYGAEAFF | NA | TRBJ1-1 | NA | TRBV27
TGTGCCATCGCCGCTGGCTCTGGAAACACCATATATTTT | CAIAAGSGNTIYF | NA | TRBJ1-3 | NA | TRBV2
TGTGCCAGCAGTTTAGGGACAGGGTCTCCTAGCACAGATACGCAGTATTTT | CASSLGTGSPSTDTQYF | NA | TRBJ2-3 | TRBD1 | TRBV28
TGCGCCAGCAGCTTGGTATCGGCAGGGGGTCAACAGGTGAACACTGAAGCTTTCTTT | CASSLVSAGGQQVNTEAFF | NA | TRBJ1-1 | TRBD1 | TRBV5-1
TGTGCCAGCAGCTCCCGCACGCACTATGGCTACACCTTC | CASSSRTHYGYTF | NA | TRBJ1-2 | NA | TRBV3-1/TRBV3-2
TGCAGCGTTGGGGCGGTGGACGGCTACACCTTC | CSVGAVDGYTF | NA | TRBJ1-2 | NA | TRBV29-1
TGTGCCAGTAGTATTCAGACAGATGAGCAGTTCTTC | CASSIQTDEQFF | NA | TRBJ2-1 | NA | TRBV19
TGTGCCAGCAGTTTAACAGGGGGCAATGAGCAGTTCTTC | CASSLTGGNEQFF | NA | TRBJ2-1 | TRBD1 | TRBV12-3/TRBV12-4
TGTGCCAGCAGTTTAGCAACAGGGGGCCCTGGAAACACCATATATTTT | CASSLATGGPGNTIYF | NA | TRBJ1-3 | TRBD1 | TRBV28
TGTGCCAGCTCACCTCCGAACCCAGTGGAAGGAAAACTGTTTTTT | CASSPPNPVEGKLFF | NA | TRBJ1-4 | NA | TRBV18
TGTGCCAGCAGCTCAAGTACTTACAGCACAGATACGCAGTATTTT | CASSSSTYSTDTQYF | NA | TRBJ2-3 | NA | TRBV7-9
TGTGCCAGTAATCCGGGGGCGGCTGGAAACACCATATATTTT | CASNPGAAGNTIYF | NA | TRBJ1-3 | NA | TRBV19
TGTGCCAGTAGCGTAGGACGGTACAATGAGCAGTTCTTC | CASSVGRYNEQFF | NA | TRBJ2-1 | NA | TRBV19
TGCGCCAGCAGCTTGGGAACCAAAGAGACCCAGTACTTC | CASSLGTKETQYF | NA | TRBJ2-5 | NA | TRBV5-1
TGTGCCAGCAGCTTAGCTGCCGGCGGGGGTCCGGTCAACGGGGAGCTGTTTTTT | CASSLAAGGGPVNGELFF | NA | TRBJ2-2 | TRBD2 | TRBV5-5
TGTGCCAGCACTCCCATACAGGGGACTGAAGCTTTCTTT | CASTPIQGTEAFF | NA | TRBJ1-1 | TRBD1 | TRBV12-3/TRBV12-4
TGTGCCAGCAGCCTCCGGGGCGGCGAGACCCAGTACTTC | CASSLRGGETQYF | NA | TRBJ2-5 | NA | TRBV7-2
TGTGCCAGCTCACCGTTGGTGGGATCCGAAGAGACCCAGTACTTC | CASSPLVGSEETQYF | NA | TRBJ2-5 | NA | TRBV18
TGCGCCAGCAGCCAAGAGGGTCGGCAGATGAATCAGCCCCAGCATTTT | CASSQEGRQMNQPQHF | NA | TRBJ1-5 | NA | TRBV4-1
TGCGCCAGCAGCGCCGACATAAACTATGGCTACACCTTC | CASSADINYGYTF | NA | TRBJ1-2 | NA | TRBV5-1
TGTGCCAGCAGTGAATGGATCCAGGGGGCGGATGAGCAGTTCTTC | CASSEWIQGADEQFF | NA | TRBJ2-1 | TRBD1 | TRBV6-1
TGTGCCAGCAGTTACAGGGGTGAAAGTGAAAAACTGTTTTTT | CASSYRGESEKLFF | once | TRBJ1-4 | NA | TRBV6-5